This T cell receptor (beta chain) is drawn from a study of CD8 T cells in Susac syndrome. On the study more broadly: Patients with Susac syndrome, at blood draw, were therapy-naive, on corticosteroids, or on intravenous immunoglobulin alone. Whole-study results and caveats: CD8+ clonal expansion in Susac peaked in TEMRA cells and active patients.

Germline loops: CDR1 KGHDR, CDR2 SFDVKD. V was clipped by 3 bases and J by 0 bases, with 10 bases between them. This CDR3 has 15 amino acids. An input of about 0.5 to 1 ug of RNA was subjected to reverse transcription using random hexamers. Amplification of the TCR beta CDR3 was carried out by immunoSEQ multiplex PCR, which spanned a total of 54 Vbeta and 13 Jbeta segments. TCRdb re-analysed the immunoSEQ multiplex PCR reads in MiXCR, keeping a single row per CDR3 protein. The top ten hold roughly 0.15% of the sample, which has under 200,000 distinct CDR3 sequences, approximately 95% seen once. About this clonotype: Its specificity is not known.

V and J are TRBV24-1 and TRBJ1-1; D remains ambiguous. Source material: CD8+ T cells from PBMCs. The clonotype was recovered from a human donor with Susac syndrome. As DNA, the CDR3 is TGTGCCACCAGTGATATCCGGACGGTGAACACTGAAGCTTTCTTT. It yields the protein CATSDIRTVNTEAFF.